The 2 T cell receptor beta chains reported below all come from one sample, sequenced in a study of spatial heterogeneity in lung cancer. One entry per CDR3 protein results from TCRdb running MiXCR on the 5' RACE reads. The data show 5,500 to 7,500 distinct CDR3 sequences, roughly 4.3% seen once. Noted time point: sample taken at primary tumor resection. Researchers sequenced whole RNA taken from tumor, nontumor lung or frozen PBMC without sorting. The source material was normal lung tissue next to the tumor, sampled at surgery. These receptors came from a female donor with early-stage non-small cell lung cancer.

This clonotype turned up a few times. This beta chain is a stray read from a library made for alpha chains; its abundance is not meaningful. The CDR3 DNA is TGCGCCAGCCGACCCGGCTTTCTCAACTATGGCTACACCTTC. Its translation: CASRPGFLNYGYTF. The chain joins TRBV5-1 to TRBJ1-2; D remains unclear. Germline CDR1 reads SGHRS; CDR2 reads YFSETQ. This CDR3 comprises 14 residues. V gave up 7 bases and J gave up 2 bases, with 15 bases separating them.

This clonotype came up many times. In a library made to pick up alpha chains, this beta chain is a stray read with a size that means little. The chain links TRBV14 to TRBJ2-5, with TRBD1 as a possible D gene (5 bases). The CDR3 contains 17 residues. Per germline, CDR1 SGHDN and CDR2 FVKESK. Trimming removed 1 base from V and 0 bases from J, with 15 bases in between. Here the CDR3 DNA reads TGTGCCAGCAGCCAAGTCCTGGGGCCTTGGTACCAAGAGACCCAGTACTTC. Translating it yields CASSQVLGPWYQETQYF.